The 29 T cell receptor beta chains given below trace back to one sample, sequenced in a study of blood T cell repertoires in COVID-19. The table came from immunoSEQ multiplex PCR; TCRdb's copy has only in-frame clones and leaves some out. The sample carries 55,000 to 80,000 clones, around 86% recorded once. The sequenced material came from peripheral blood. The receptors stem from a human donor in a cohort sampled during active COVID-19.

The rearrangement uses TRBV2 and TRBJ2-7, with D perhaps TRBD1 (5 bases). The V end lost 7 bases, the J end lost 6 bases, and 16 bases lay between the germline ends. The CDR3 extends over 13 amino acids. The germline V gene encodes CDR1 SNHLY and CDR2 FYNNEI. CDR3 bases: TGTGCCAGCATGTGGCAGGGATCGGCCGAGCAGTACTTC. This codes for CASMWQGSAEQYF.

This CDR3 is CASSEAHLRGEQYF. For the CDR3, the DNA is TGTGCCAGCAGTGAAGCGCATCTCCGGGGTGAGCAGTACTTC. V gene TRBV6-1 combines with J gene TRBJ2-7; D may be TRBD2 (5 bases). The CDR3 length is 14 residues. V lost 0 bases and J 7 bases, leaving 13 bases between the germline ends. Germline values: CDR1 MNHNS, CDR2 SASEGT.

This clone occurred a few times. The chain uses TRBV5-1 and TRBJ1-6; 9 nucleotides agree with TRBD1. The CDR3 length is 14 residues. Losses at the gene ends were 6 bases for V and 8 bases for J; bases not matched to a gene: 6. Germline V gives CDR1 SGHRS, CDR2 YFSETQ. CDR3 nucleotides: TGCGCCAGCACCCGAGACAGGGGGGATTCACCCCTCCACTTT. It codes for CASTRDRGDSPLHF.

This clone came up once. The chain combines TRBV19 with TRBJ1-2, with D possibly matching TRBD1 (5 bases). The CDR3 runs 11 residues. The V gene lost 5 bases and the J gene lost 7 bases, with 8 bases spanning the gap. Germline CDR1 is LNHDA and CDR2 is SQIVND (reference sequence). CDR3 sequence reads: CASSYGAGYTF. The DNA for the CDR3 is TGTGCCAGTAGTTATGGGGCTGGCTACACCTTC.

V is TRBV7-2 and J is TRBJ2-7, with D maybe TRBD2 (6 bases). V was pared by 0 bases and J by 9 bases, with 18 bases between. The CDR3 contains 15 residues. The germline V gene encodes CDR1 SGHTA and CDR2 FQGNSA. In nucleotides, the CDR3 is TGTGCCAGCAGCTTAGCGGGGGACGCGGGGTCTGGGCAGTACTTC. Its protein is CASSLAGDAGSGQYF.

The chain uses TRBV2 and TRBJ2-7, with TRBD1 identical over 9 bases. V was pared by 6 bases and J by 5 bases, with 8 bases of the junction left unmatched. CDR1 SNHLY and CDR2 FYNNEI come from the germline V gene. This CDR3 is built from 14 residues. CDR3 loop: CASRGQGLPNEQYV. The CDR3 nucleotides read TGTGCCAGCAGGGGACAGGGCCTCCCTAACGAGCAGTACGTC.

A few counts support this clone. The CDR3 region is CASRKGDANTEAFF. For the CDR3, the DNA is TGTGCCAGCCGGAAGGGGGACGCGAACACTGAAGCTTTCTTT. The chain employs TRBV25-1 and TRBJ1-1; perhaps TRBD1 as D (6 bases). Trimming cost V 8 bases and J 1 base, with 14 bases left between them. There are 14 residues in the CDR3. Germline CDR1 reads MGHDK; CDR2 reads SYGVNS.

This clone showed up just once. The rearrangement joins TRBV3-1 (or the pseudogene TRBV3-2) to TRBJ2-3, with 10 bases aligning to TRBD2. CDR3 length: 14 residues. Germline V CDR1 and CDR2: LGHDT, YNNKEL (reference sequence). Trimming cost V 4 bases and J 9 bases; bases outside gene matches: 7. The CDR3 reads CASSRFGTSETQYF. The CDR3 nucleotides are TGTGCCAGCAGCCGATTTGGGACTAGCGAGACGCAGTATTTT.

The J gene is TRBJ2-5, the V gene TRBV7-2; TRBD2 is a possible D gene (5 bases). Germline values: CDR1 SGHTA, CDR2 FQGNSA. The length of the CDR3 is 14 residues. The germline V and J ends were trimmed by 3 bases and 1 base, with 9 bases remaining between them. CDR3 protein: CASSFRAGQETQYF. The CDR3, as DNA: TGTGCCAGCAGCTTCCGCGCGGGCCAAGAGACCCAGTACTTC.

The CDR3 DNA sequence: TGTGCCAGCAGTGAAGGGCTCGGACAGGGGGGAAATGGCTACACCTTC. Translated: CASSEGLGQGGNGYTF. This chain links TRBV6-1 with TRBJ1-2, with 10 bases aligning to TRBD1. The CDR3 spans 16 residues. The germline gives CDR1 MNHNS, CDR2 SASEGT. After removal of 1 base from V and 6 bases from J, the junction contained 8 bases not matched to a gene.

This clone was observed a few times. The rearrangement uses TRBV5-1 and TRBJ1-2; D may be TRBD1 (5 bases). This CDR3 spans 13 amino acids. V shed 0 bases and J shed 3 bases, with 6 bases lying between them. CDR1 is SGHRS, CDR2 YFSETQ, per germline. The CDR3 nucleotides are TGCGCCAGCAGCTTGGCGGGGGACTATGGCTACACCTTC. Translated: CASSLAGDYGYTF.

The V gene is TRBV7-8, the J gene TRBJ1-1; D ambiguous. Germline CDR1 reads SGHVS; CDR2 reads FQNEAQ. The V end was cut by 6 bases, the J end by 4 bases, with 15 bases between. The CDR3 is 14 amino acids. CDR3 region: CASSRRGRTTEAFF. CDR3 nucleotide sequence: TGTGCCAGCAGTAGGCGGGGTAGAACCACTGAAGCTTTCTTT.

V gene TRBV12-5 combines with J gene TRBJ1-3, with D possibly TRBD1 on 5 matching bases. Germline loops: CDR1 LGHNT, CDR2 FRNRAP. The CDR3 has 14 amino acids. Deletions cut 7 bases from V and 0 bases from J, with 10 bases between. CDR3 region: CASVHDSSGNTIYF. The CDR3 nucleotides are TGTGCTAGTGTCCATGACAGCTCTGGAAACACCATATATTTT.

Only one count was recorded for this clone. The CDR3 nucleotides read TGTGCCAGTAGTATACGTCCGCTCGTCGCGGGGGTGACCCAGTACTTC. It encodes CASSIRPLVAGVTQYF. This rearrangement joins TRBV19 to TRBJ2-5; 7 nucleotides align to TRBD2. CDR1 is LNHDA, CDR2 SQIVND, per germline (reference sequence). The V gene end was trimmed by 2 bases and the J gene end by 7 bases; junction bases not matched to a gene: 13. This CDR3 is built from 16 residues.

The CDR3 protein is CASSPTGGYGYTF. The CDR3 coding sequence is TGTGCCAGCAGCCCCACAGGGGGGTATGGCTACACCTTC. The chain employs TRBV12-3 or TRBV12-4 and TRBJ1-2; 8 positions match TRBD1. The CDR3 runs to 13 residues. Trimming cost V 6 bases and J 5 bases; bases outside gene matches: 5.

The DNA for the CDR3 is TGTGCCTGGAGTGGGGGCACCGTTCGGGCCTCGAAAAGGGAGACCCAGTACTTC. This translates into CAWSGGTVRASKRETQYF. The chain joins TRBV30 to TRBJ2-5; possible D gene TRBD1, 5 bases. CDR1 is GTSNPN and CDR2 is SVGIG in the germline V gene (reference sequence). The CDR3 is 18 residues long. With 1 base removed from V and 5 bases from J, the gap between germline ends came to 26 bases.

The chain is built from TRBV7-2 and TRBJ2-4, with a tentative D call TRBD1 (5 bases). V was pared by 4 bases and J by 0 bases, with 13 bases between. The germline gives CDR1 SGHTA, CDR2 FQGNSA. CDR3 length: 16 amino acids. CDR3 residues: CASSSQATLAKNIQYF. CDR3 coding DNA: TGTGCCAGCAGCTCACAGGCGACACTAGCCAAAAACATTCAGTACTTC.

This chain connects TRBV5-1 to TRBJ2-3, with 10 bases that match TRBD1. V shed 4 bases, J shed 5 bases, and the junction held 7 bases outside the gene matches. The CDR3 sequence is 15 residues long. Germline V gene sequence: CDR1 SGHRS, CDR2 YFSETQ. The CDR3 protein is CASSLGDRGLDTQYF. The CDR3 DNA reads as TGCGCCAGCAGCCTGGGGGACAGGGGTTTAGATACGCAGTATTTT.

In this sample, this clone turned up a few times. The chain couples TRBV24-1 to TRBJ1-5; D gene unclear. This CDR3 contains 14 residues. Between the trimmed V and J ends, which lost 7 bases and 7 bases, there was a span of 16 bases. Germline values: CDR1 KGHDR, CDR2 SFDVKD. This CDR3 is CATRSSRARQPQHF. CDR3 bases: TGTGCCACCAGATCGTCGCGGGCTCGGCAGCCCCAGCATTTT.

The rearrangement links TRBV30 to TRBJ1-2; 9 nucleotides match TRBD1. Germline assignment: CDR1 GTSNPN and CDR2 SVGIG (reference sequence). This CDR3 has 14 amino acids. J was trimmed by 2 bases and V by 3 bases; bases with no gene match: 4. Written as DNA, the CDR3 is TGTGCCTGGAGGCAGACAGGGGGAAACTATGGCTACACCTTC. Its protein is CAWRQTGGNYGYTF.

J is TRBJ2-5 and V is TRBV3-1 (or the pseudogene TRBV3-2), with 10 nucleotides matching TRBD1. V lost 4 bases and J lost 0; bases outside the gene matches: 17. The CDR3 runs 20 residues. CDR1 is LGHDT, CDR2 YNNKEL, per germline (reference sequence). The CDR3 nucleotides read TGTGCCAGCAGCCGAAGATTGGTGGGACAGGGGTCAAAAAACCAAGAGACCCAGTACTTC. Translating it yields CASSRRLVGQGSKNQETQYF.

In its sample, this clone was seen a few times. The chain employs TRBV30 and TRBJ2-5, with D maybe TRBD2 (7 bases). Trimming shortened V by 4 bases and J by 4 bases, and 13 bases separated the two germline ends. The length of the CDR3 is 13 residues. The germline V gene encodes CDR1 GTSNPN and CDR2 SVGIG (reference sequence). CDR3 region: CAWTRGGGETQYF. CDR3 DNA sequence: TGTGCCTGGACTAGAGGGGGGGGAGAGACCCAGTACTTC.

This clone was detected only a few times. CDR3 nucleotide sequence: TGTGCCAGCAGTTTAGGCAGGGTTGGAGGCTACACCTTC. Protein sequence: CASSLGRVGGYTF. The J gene is TRBJ1-2, the V gene TRBV27; weak D call: TRBD1 (5 bases). V was cut by 2 bases and J by 8 bases, with 12 bases left in between. Germline loops: CDR1 MNHEY, CDR2 SMNVEV (reference sequence). The CDR3 has 13 amino acids.

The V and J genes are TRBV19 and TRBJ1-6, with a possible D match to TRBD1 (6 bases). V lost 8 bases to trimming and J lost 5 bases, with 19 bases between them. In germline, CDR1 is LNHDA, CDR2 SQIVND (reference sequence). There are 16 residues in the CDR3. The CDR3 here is CASRSGLRGDNSPLHF. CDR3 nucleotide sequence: TGTGCCAGTCGATCCGGGCTCAGGGGCGATAATTCACCCCTCCACTTT. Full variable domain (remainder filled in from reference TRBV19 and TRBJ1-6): DGGITQSPKYLFRKEGQNVTLSCEQNLNHDAMYWYRQDPGQGLRLIYYSQIVNDFQKGDIAEGYSVSREKKESFPLTVTSAQKNPTAFYLCASRSGLRGDNSPLHFGNGTRLTVT.

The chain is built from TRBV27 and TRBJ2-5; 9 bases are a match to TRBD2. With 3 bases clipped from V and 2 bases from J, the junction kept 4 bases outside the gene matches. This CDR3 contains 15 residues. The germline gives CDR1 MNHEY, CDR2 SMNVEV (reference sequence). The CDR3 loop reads CASSFSGGRQETQYF. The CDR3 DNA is TGTGCCAGCAGTTTCAGCGGGGGGCGACAAGAGACCCAGTACTTC.

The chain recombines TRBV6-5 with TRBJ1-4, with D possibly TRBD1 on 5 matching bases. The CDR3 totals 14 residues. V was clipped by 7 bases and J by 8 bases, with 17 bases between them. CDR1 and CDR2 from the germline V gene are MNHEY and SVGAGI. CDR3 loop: CASKDGRAGEKLFF. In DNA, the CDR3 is TGTGCCAGCAAGGATGGCAGGGCTGGCGAAAAACTGTTTTTT.

The CDR3: CASSFTSGGASSYEQYF. The CDR3, as DNA: TGTGCCAGCAGCTTTACTAGCGGGGGGGCTAGCTCCTACGAGCAGTACTTC. The rearrangement joins TRBV7-6 to TRBJ2-7, with TRBD2 identical over 13 bases. This CDR3 is 17 amino acids long. Germline CDR1 SGHVS, CDR2 FNYEAQ. V dropped 3 bases and J dropped 0; count of bases not matched to a gene: 5.

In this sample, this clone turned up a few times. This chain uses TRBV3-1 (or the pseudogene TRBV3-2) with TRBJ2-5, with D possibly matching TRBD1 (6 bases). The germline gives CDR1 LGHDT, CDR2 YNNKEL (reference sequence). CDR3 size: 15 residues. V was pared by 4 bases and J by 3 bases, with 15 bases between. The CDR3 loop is CASSPKGVRKETQYF. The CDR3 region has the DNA TGTGCCAGCAGCCCAAAGGGGGTGAGGAAAGAGACCCAGTACTTC.

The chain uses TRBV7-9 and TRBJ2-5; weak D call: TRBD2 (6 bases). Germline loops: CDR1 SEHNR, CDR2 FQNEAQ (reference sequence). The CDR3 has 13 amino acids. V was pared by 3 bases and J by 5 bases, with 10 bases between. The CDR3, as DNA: TGTGCCAGCAGCTTCCCGGGGGTCGAGACCCAGTACTTC. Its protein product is CASSFPGVETQYF.